A single TCR beta chain is shown here with its context. What it binds is not known. Time point given: week 47, end of study. It was 300 ug of mutant IDH1 20-mer peptide that made up each vaccine dose, given with topical imiquimod. This entry comes from a study of a mutant IDH1 vaccine in newly diagnosed glioma. Overall study: Commencement of vaccination occurred 4-6 weeks following radiotherapy alone, or concurrently with temozolomide cycles. Most patients had received both radiotherapy and temozolomide, the prior options being radiotherapy, temozolomide, or both.

The germline gives CDR1 SGHVS, CDR2 FQNEAQ. Trimming removed 6 bases from V and 7 bases from J; junction bases left unmatched: 10. CDR3 length: 15 amino acids. Assay used: immunoSEQ multiplex PCR; TCRdb lists only in-frame clones, some missing. The sample carries tens of thousands of clones, approximately 79% recorded once. This receptor was obtained from a man aged 18 to 29 with glioma. Some clones in this sample may be carry-over from other donors' samples. This chain links TRBV7-8 with TRBJ1-4; 8 bases are shared with TRBD1. Sample: PBMCs, taken from a glioma patient whose treatment included an IDH1 peptide vaccine. This CDR3 reads CASRRAGGEGEKLFF. The DNA for the CDR3 is TGTGCCAGCAGAAGGGCAGGGGGCGAGGGTGAAAAACTGTTTTTT.